The clone carrying this T cell receptor beta chain was seen only a few times. Its antigen is as yet unknown. This sample was taken from a study of early T cells in non-severe SARS-CoV-2 infection. Study at large: Alpha and beta chains were unpaired, from unsorted whole-blood bulk RNA. Notes on the study in general: The VDJdb matching leaned toward anti-spike CD8 responses and overlooked private and CD4 specificities.

Attachment of unique molecular identifiers to individual cDNA molecules was performed. MiXCR, applied by TCRdb to the 5' RACE reads, yields one record per CDR3 protein. The data show about 35,000 distinct CDR3 sequences, 5.5% to 7% seen once. The CDR3 is 18 residues long. Looked up from germline, CDR1 is KGHSH and CDR2 is LQKENI. Trimming took off 6 bases at V and 2 bases at J, with 22 bases between the two ends. The sequence came from an adult who was a healthcare worker with PCR-confirmed SARS-CoV-2 infection or an uninfected control (not recorded which). The rearrangement joins TRBV18 to TRBJ2-2; possibly TRBD1 for D (5 bases). The source material was whole blood, sampled at baseline. CDR3 in DNA: TGTGCCAGCTCCCTTAAAAGACAGCCCTCAACCAACACCGGGGAGCTGTTTTTT. Translation: CASSLKRQPSTNTGELFF.